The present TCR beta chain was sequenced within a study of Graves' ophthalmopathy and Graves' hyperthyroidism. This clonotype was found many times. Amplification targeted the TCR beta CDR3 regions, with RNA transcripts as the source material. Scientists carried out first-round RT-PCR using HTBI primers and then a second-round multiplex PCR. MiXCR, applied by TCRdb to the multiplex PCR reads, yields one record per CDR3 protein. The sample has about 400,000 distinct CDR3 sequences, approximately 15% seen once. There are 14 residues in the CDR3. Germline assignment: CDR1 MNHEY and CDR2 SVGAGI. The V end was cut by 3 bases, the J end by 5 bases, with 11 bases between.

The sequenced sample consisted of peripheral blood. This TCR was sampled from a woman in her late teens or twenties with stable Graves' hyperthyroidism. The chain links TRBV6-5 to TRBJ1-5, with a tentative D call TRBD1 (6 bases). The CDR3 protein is CASSYGGGDQPQHF. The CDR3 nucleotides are TGTGCCAGCAGTTATGGAGGGGGGGATCAGCCCCAGCATTTT.